The rows below give T cell receptor beta chains drawn from one sample of a study of blood T cell repertoires in COVID-19. Only in-frame clones appear in the TCRdb table, and some are missing; sequencing was by immunoSEQ multiplex PCR. The sample carries approximately 250,000 clones, approximately 86% recorded once. The sequenced sample consisted of peripheral blood. All receptors derive from a woman in her sixties with active or convalescent COVID-19. Each CDR3 is given with its conserved first and last residue. A D gene is named only where the DNA matches it firmly. The size field is filled for only some rows; it gives once, few, many or a size class.

D	V	J	size	CDR3	DNA
TRBD1	TRBV10-2	TRBJ2-6	NA	CASSRQGPDSGANVLTF	TGCGCCAGCAGCCGACAGGGCCCTGACTCTGGGGCCAACGTCCTGACTTTC
TRBD1	TRBV24-1	TRBJ1-5	NA	CATSDRTGLRSNSNQPQHF	TGTGCCACCAGTGACCGGACAGGGCTCCGTTCGAATAGCAATCAGCCCCAGCATTTT
TRBD2	TRBV11-2	TRBJ2-1	NA	CASSTSGGFLMNNEQFF	TGTGCCAGCAGCACTAGCGGGGGGTTCCTGATGAACAATGAGCAGTTCTTC
NA	TRBV5-1	TRBJ1-6	NA	CASTEGAVENSPLHF	TGCGCCAGCACGGAAGGGGCAGTCGAAAATTCACCCCTCCACTTT
TRBD1	TRBV6-4	TRBJ1-5	NA	CASSEGGLSNQPQHF	TGTGCCAGCAGTGAAGGGGGCTTGAGCAATCAGCCCCAGCATTTT
NA	TRBV6-2/TRBV6-3	TRBJ2-1	once	CASSLTSYDEQFF	TGTGCCAGCAGTTTAACAAGTTACGATGAGCAGTTCTTC
TRBD1	TRBV7-2	TRBJ1-2	once	CASSPTGGYGYTF	TGTGCCAGCAGCCCGACAGGGGGATATGGCTACACCTTC
TRBD2	TRBV7-3	TRBJ2-1	NA	CASSQIGTSGPYNEQFF	TGTGCCAGCAGCCAAATCGGGACTAGCGGACCCTACAATGAGCAGTTCTTC
NA	TRBV4-2	TRBJ1-4	NA	CASSQAQGGEKLFF	TGTGCCAGCAGCCAAGCACAGGGCGGTGAAAAACTGTTTTTT
NA	TRBV13	TRBJ2-1	NA	CASSLLGGSSYNEQFF	TGTGCCAGCAGCTTACTCGGAGGAAGCTCCTACAATGAGCAGTTCTTC
NA	TRBV11-3	TRBJ1-6	NA	CASSLSGGSDSSSYNSPLHF	TGTGCCAGCAGCTTATCCGGGGGTAGCGACTCTAGCTCCTATAATTCACCCCTCCACTTT
NA	TRBV7-6	TRBJ2-5	NA	CASSLARGETQYF	TGTGCCAGCAGCTTAGCCAGGGGTGAGACCCAGTACTTC
TRBD2	TRBV5-4	TRBJ2-1	NA	CASSGRSGISYNEQFF	TGTGCCAGCAGCGGGAGGAGCGGGATCTCCTACAATGAGCAGTTCTTC
NA	TRBV3-1/TRBV3-2	TRBJ1-3	NA	CASSQDRGFSSGNTIYF	TGTGCCAGCAGCCAAGACCGGGGTTTCAGCTCTGGAAACACCATATATTTT
NA	TRBV5-5	TRBJ2-7	NA	CASSLGRVRTSYEQYF	TGTGCCAGCAGCTTGGGCCGGGTGCGGACTTCCTACGAGCAGTACTTC
NA	TRBV2	TRBJ1-2	NA	CASRDYYGYTF	TGTGCCAGCAGGGACTACTATGGCTACACCTTC
NA	TRBV7-6	TRBJ1-3	NA	CASSLLTRGNTIYF	TGTGCCAGCAGCTTATTAACCAGGGGAAACACCATATATTTT
NA	TRBV5-1	TRBJ2-2	NA	CASSKNYRERAGELFF	TGCGCCAGCAGCAAGAACTACAGGGAAAGAGCGGGGGAGCTGTTTTTT
TRBD2	TRBV29-1	TRBJ2-3	NA	CSARVRERGDTDTQYF	TGCAGCGCCCGTGTTAGGGAGCGGGGGGACACAGATACGCAGTATTTT
NA	TRBV5-1	TRBJ2-2	NA	CASTSDRPNTGELFF	TGCGCCAGCACGTCCGACAGACCGAACACCGGGGAGCTGTTTTTT
NA	TRBV18	TRBJ2-5	NA	CASSQAPTGPGETQYF	TGTGCCAGCTCGCAGGCCCCGACAGGTCCTGGAGAGACCCAGTACTTC
NA	TRBV12-5	TRBJ2-3	NA	CASGFSPEGVTDTQYF	TGTGCTAGTGGTTTCTCCCCAGAGGGGGTCACAGATACGCAGTATTTT
TRBD2	TRBV3-1/TRBV3-2	TRBJ2-3	NA	CASSRRLAGGPGDTQYF	TGTGCCAGCAGTCGACGACTAGCGGGGGGGCCAGGAGATACGCAGTATTTT
TRBD1	TRBV6-1	TRBJ2-5	once	CASSEAEGARETQYF	TGTGCCAGCAGTGAAGCCGAGGGGGCCCGGGAGACCCAGTACTTC
TRBD2	TRBV6-4	TRBJ2-2	NA	CASSSLAGGTTGELFF	TGTGCCAGCAGTTCCCTAGCGGGAGGAACGACCGGGGAGCTGTTTTTT